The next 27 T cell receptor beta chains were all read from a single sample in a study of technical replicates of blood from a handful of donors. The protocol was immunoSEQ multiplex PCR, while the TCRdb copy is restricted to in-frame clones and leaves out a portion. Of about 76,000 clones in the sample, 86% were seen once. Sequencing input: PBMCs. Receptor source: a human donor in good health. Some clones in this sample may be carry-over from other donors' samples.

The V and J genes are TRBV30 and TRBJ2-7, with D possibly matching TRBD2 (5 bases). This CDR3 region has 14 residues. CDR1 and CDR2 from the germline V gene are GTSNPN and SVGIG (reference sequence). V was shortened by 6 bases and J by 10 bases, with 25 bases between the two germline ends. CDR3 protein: CACIVGAYFPIQYF. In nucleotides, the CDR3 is TGTGCCTGTATTGTGGGAGCGTACTTTCCTATCCAGTACTTC.

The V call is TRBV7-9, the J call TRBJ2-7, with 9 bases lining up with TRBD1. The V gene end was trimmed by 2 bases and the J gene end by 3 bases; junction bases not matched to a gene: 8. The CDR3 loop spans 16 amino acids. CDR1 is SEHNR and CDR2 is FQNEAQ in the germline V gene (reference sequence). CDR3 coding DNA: TGTGCCAGCAGCTTATACACAGGGGGCGCTGACTACGAGCAGTACTTC. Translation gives CASSLYTGGADYEQYF.

The CDR3, as DNA: TGTGCCAGCAGGCCTTTGGGGGGGGGTGTCCTGTACGAGCAGTACTTC. It translates to CASRPLGGGVLYEQYF. The rearrangement joins TRBV7-8 to TRBJ2-7, with 7 bases lining up with TRBD2. This CDR3 is built from 16 residues. CDR1 and CDR2 (germline): SGHVS, FQNEAQ. With V trimmed by 6 bases and J by 4 bases, 15 bases remained unmatched.

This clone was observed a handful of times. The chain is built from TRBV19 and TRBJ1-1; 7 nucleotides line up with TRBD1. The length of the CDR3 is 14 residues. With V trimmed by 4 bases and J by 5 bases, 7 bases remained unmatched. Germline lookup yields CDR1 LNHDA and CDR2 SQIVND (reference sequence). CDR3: CASSTNRGATEAFF. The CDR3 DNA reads TGTGCCAGTAGTACCAACAGGGGAGCAACTGAAGCTTTCTTT.

CDR3: CASSALAGGTDTQYF. The CDR3 DNA sequence: TGTGCCAGCAGCGCATTAGCGGGGGGCACAGATACGCAGTATTTT. The rearrangement links TRBV7-3 to TRBJ2-3; 9 bases match TRBD2. With 5 bases clipped from V and 1 base from J, the junction kept 4 bases outside the gene matches. The CDR3 loop spans 15 amino acids. The germline V gene encodes CDR1 SGHTA and CDR2 FQGTGA. Looking up the rest from reference TRBV7-3 and TRBJ2-3 gives the full variable domain: GAGVSQTPSNKVTEKGKYVELRCDPISGHTALYWYRQSLGQGPEFLIYFQGTGAADDSGLPNDRFFAVRPEGSVSTLKIQRTERGDSAVYLCASSALAGGTDTQYFGPGTRLTVL.

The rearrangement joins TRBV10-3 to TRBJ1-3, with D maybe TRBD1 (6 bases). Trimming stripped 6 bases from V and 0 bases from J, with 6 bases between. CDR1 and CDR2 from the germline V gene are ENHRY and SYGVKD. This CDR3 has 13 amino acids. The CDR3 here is CAIRDSSGNTIYF. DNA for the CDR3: TGTGCCATCAGGGACAGCTCTGGAAACACCATATATTTT.

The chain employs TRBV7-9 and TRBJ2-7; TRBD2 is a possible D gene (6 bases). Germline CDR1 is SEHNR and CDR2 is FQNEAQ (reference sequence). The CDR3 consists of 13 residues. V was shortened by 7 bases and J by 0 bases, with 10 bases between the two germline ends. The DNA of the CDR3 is TGTGCCAGCAAGGCGCGGGACTCCTACGAGCAGTACTTC. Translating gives CASKARDSYEQYF.

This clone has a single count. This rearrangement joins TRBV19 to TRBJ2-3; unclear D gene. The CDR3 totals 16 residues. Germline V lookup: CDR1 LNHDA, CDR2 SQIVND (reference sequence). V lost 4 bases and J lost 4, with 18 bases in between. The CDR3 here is CASSTILDVRPDTQYF. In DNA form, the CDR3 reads TGTGCCAGTAGTACAATCCTAGATGTCCGCCCAGATACGCAGTATTTT.

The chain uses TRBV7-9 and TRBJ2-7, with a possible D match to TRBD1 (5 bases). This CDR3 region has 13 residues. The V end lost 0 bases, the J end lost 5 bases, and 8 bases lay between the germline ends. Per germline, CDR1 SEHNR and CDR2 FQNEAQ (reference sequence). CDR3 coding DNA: TGTGCCAGCAGCTTAGCAGGGGCCCACGAGCAGTACTTC. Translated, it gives CASSLAGAHEQYF.

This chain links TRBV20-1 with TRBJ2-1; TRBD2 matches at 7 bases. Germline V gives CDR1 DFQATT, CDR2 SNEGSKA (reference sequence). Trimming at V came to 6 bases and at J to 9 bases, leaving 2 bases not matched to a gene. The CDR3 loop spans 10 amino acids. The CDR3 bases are TGCAGTGCCACGGGGGGTGAGCAGTTCTTC. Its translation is CSATGGEQFF.

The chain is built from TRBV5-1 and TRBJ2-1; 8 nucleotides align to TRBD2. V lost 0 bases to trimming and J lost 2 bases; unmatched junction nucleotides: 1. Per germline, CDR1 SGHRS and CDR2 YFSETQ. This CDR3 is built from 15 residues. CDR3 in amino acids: CASSLAAGAYNEQFF. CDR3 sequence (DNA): TGCGCCAGCAGCTTGGCAGCGGGAGCCTACAATGAGCAGTTCTTC.

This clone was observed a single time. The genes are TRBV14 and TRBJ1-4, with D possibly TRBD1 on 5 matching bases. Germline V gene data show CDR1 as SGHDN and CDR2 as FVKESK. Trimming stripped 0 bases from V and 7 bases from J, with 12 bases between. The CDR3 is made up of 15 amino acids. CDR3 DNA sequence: TGTGCCAGCAGCCAAGATGCAGGGCCTGGTGAAAAACTGTTTTTT. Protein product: CASSQDAGPGEKLFF. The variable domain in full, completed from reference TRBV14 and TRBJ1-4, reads EAGVTQFPSHSVIEKGQTVTLRCDPISGHDNLYWYRRVMGKEIKFLLHFVKESKQDESGMPNNRFLAERTGGTYSTLKVQPAELEDSGVYFCASSQDAGPGEKLFFGSGTQLSVL.

The CDR3 here is CASSGQGSAETQYF. The CDR3 nucleotides read TGTGCCAGCAGCGGACAGGGGTCAGCGGAGACCCAGTACTTC. The rearrangement links TRBV5-4 to TRBJ2-5, with TRBD1 identical over 9 bases. V trimming: 4 bases; J trimming: 5 bases; junction bases outside the gene matches: 6. Germline values: CDR1 SGHNT, CDR2 YYREEE (reference sequence). The CDR3 is 14 amino acids. Complete variable domain (other parts from reference TRBV5-4 and TRBJ2-5): ETGVTQSPTHLIKTRGQQVTLRCSSQSGHNTVSWYQQALGQGPQFIFQYYREEENGRGNFPPRFSGLQFPNYSSELNVNALELDDSALYLCASSGQGSAETQYFGPGTRLLVL.

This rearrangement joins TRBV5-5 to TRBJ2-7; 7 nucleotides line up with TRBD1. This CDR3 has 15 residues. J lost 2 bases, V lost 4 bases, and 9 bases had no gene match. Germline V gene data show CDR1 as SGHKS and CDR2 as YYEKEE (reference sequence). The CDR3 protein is CASSQAEDRPYEQYF. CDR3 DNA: TGTGCCAGCAGCCAGGCCGAGGACAGGCCCTACGAGCAGTACTTC.

The CDR3 region is CASPTTGFREQYF. CDR3 in DNA: TGTGCCAGCCCTACCACAGGGTTTCGGGAGCAGTACTTC. J is TRBJ2-7 and V is TRBV9, with a possible D match to TRBD1 (6 bases). The V gene lost 7 bases and the J gene lost 7 bases, with 18 bases spanning the gap. The length of the CDR3 is 13 residues. Germline V gene lookup returns CDR1 SGDLS and CDR2 YYNGEE.

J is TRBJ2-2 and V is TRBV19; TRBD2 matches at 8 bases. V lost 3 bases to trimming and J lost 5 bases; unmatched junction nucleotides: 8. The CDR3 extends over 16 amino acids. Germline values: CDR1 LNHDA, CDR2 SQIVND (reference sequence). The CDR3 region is CASSIFPAGGTGELFF. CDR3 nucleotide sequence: TGTGCCAGTAGTATTTTCCCCGCGGGGGGAACCGGGGAGCTGTTTTTT. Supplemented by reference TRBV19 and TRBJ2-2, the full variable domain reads DGGITQSPKYLFRKEGQNVTLSCEQNLNHDAMYWYRQDPGQGLRLIYYSQIVNDFQKGDIAEGYSVSREKKESFPLTVTSAQKNPTAFYLCASSIFPAGGTGELFFGEGSRLTVL.

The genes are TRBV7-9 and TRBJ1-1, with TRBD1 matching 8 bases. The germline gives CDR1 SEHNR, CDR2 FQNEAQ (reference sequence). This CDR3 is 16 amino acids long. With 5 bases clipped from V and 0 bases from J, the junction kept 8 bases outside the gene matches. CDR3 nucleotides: TGTGCCAGCAGCCGCCGGACAGGGATTATGAACACTGAAGCTTTCTTT. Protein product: CASSRRTGIMNTEAFF.

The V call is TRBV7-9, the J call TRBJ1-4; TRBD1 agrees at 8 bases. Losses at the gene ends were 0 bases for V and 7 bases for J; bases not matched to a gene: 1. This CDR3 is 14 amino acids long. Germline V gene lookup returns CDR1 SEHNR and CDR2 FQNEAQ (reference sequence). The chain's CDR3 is CASSLAQGGEKLFF. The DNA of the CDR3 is TGTGCCAGCAGCTTAGCACAGGGGGGTGAAAAACTGTTTTTT.

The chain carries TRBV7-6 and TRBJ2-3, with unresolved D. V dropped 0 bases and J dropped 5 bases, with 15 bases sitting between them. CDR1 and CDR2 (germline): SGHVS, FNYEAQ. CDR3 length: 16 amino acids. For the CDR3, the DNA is TGTGCCAGCAGCTTAGCGAGCAGAAGTCCTAGAGATACGCAGTATTTT. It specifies CASSLASRSPRDTQYF. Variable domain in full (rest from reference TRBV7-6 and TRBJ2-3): GAGVSQSPRYKVTKRGQDVALRCDPISGHVSLYWYRQALGQGPEFLTYFNYEAQQDKSGLPNDRFSAERPEGSISTLTIQRTEQRDSAMYRCASSLASRSPRDTQYFGPGTRLTVL.

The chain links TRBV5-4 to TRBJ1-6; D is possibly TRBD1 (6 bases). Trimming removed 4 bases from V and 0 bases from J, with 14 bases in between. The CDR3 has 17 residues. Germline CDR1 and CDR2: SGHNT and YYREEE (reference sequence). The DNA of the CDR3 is TGTGCCAGCAGCCAGAGGGGGGGCAGCTCCTATAATTCACCCCTCCACTTT. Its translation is CASSQRGGSSYNSPLHF.

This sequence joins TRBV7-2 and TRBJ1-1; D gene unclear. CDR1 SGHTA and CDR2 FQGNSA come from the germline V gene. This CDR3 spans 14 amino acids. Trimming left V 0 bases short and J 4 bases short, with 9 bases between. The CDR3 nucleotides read TGTGCCAGCAGCTTAGCGAGGGCTGGCACTGAAGCTTTCTTT. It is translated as CASSLARAGTEAFF.

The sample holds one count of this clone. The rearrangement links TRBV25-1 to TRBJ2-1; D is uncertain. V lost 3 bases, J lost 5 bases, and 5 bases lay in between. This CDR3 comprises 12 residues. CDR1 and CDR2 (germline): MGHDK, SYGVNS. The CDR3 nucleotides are TGTGCCAGCAGTGATACGGACAATGAGCAGTTCTTC. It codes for CASSDTDNEQFF.

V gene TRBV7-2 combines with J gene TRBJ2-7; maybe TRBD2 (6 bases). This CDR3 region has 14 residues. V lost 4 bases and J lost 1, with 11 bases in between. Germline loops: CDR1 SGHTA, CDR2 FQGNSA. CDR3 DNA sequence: TGTGCCAGCAGCTCGACTAGGGAATCCTACGAGCAGTACTTC. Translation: CASSSTRESYEQYF.

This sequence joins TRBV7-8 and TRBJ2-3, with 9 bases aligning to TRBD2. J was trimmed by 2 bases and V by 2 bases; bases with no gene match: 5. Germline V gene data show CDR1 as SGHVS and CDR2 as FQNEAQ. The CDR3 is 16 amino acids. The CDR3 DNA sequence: TGTGCCAGCAGCTTAACACGACTAGCGGACACAGATACGCAGTATTTT. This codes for CASSLTRLADTDTQYF.

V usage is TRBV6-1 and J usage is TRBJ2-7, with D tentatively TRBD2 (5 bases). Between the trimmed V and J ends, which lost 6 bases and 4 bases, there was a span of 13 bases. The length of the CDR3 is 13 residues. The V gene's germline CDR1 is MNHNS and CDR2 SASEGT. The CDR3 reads CASSQEGAYEQYF. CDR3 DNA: TGTGCCAGCAGCCAAGAGGGTGCGTACGAGCAGTACTTC.

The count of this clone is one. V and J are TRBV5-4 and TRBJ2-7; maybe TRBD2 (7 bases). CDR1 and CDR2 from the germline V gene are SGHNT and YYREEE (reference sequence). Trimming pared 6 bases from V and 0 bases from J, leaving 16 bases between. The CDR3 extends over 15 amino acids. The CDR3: CASTLEGGSSYEQYF. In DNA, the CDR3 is TGTGCCAGCACCCTTGAGGGGGGGAGCTCCTACGAGCAGTACTTC. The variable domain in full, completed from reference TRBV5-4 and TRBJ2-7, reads ETGVTQSPTHLIKTRGQQVTLRCSSQSGHNTVSWYQQALGQGPQFIFQYYREEENGRGNFPPRFSGLQFPNYSSELNVNALELDDSALYLCASTLEGGSSYEQYFGPGTRLTVT.

CDR3 protein: CASSRTGTGNQPQHF. The CDR3 bases are TGTGCCAGCAGCCGTACCGGGACAGGGAATCAGCCCCAGCATTTT. The chain links TRBV6-5 to TRBJ1-5, with 9 positions matching TRBD1. Germline CDR1 and CDR2: MNHEY and SVGAGI. This CDR3 has 15 amino acids. With V trimmed by 6 bases and J by 4 bases, 7 bases remained unmatched.